This record concerns one T cell receptor (beta chain) sequence. Barcoded TCR alpha and TCR beta cDNA libraries with UMIs came from 5'RACE using constant-segment primers. Each CDR3 protein gets one entry after TCRdb re-called the 5' RACE reads with MiXCR. The sample lists some 600,000 distinct CDR3 sequences, approximately 15% occurring once. This sample was included in a study of T-cell memory formation after mild COVID-19. Study context: Largely donor-specific sequence clusters came from a couple of donors.

Sequenced input: PBMCs or a T cell subset sorted from them (not recorded which). This receptor was identified in an adult woman who had mild COVID-19 (a few samples of this study predate the infection). Cell type and time point are not known.

CDR3 DNA: TGCAGCGTTGCCCGGGGGTTCGACACTGAAGCTTTCTTT. It translates to CSVARGFDTEAFF. This chain connects TRBV29-1 to TRBJ1-1; a possible D gene is TRBD1 (5 bases). This CDR3 has 13 amino acids. V was trimmed by 4 bases and J by 3 bases, leaving 12 bases between them. Germline loops: CDR1 SQVTM, CDR2 ANQGSEA.